These 9 T cell receptor beta chains share one sample of origin, sequenced in a study of neurological immune-mediated disorders. TCRdb fed the 5' RACE reads into MiXCR, producing one record per CDR3 protein. The sample has 25,000 to 30,000 distinct CDR3 sequences, approximately 6.6% seen once; the top ten hold just under 9%. Material: PBMCs. Source of these receptors: a woman aged 50 to 60 in good health.

This clonotype appeared many times. CDR3 nucleotides: TGCAGTGCTAGAGGTCCTGGGAATCGAAACATTCAGTACTTC. Residues: CSARGPGNRNIQYF. The chain joins TRBV20-1 to TRBJ2-4; D not certain. Between the trimmed V and J ends, which lost 1 base and 6 bases, there was a span of 13 bases. Germline values: CDR1 DFQATT, CDR2 SNEGSKA (reference sequence). The CDR3 runs 14 residues.

This clonotype has ten or more counts. The V gene is TRBV5-1, the J gene TRBJ1-1; D might be TRBD1 (5 bases). The germline V gene has CDR1 SGHRS and CDR2 YFSETQ. The CDR3 contains 13 residues. With 5 bases removed from V and 1 base from J, the gap between germline ends came to 9 bases. The CDR3 here is CASRVGPNTEAFF. As DNA, the CDR3 is TGCGCCAGCAGAGTGGGGCCGAACACTGAAGCTTTCTTT.

Ten or more counts support this clonotype. V and J are TRBV29-1 and TRBJ2-1; TRBD1 aligns across 8 bases. The CDR3 runs to 16 residues. Germline CDR1 SQVTM, CDR2 ANQGSEA. V lost 1 base, J lost 2 bases, and 7 bases stayed unmatched. DNA for the CDR3: TGCAGCGTTGAAGGGTGGACAGGGATTACCTACAATGAGCAGTTCTTC. This encodes CSVEGWTGITYNEQFF.

The rearrangement links TRBV4-3 to TRBJ1-5; D unclear. Trimming took 0 bases from V and 6 from J, leaving 6 bases between them. Germline lookup yields CDR1 LGHNA and CDR2 YSLEER. CDR3 size: 13 residues. CDR3 sequence: CASSQDPGQPQHF. The CDR3 DNA reads TGCGCCAGCAGCCAAGATCCTGGTCAGCCCCAGCATTTT.

Ten or more counts support this clonotype. The chain uses TRBV5-1 and TRBJ2-7, with TRBD1 matching 10 bases. The CDR3 extends over 15 amino acids. CDR1 and CDR2 from the germline V gene are SGHRS and YFSETQ. The ends lost 4 bases at V and 5 bases at J; junction bases unmatched: 9. The CDR3 DNA reads as TGCGCCAGCAGCAACATGGGGGACAGGGGACACGAGCAGTACTTC. It translates to CASSNMGDRGHEQYF.

In its sample, this clonotype is medium-sized. V is TRBV7-6 and J is TRBJ2-1; weak D call: TRBD2 (7 bases). V was cut by 0 bases and J by 8 bases, with 11 bases left in between. CDR1 is SGHVS and CDR2 is FNYEAQ in the germline V gene. The CDR3 extends over 14 amino acids. In nucleotides, the CDR3 is TGTGCCAGCAGCTTAGCGGGGGGGCCGGATGAGCAGTTCTTC. It specifies CASSLAGGPDEQFF.

This clonotype has ten or more counts. A read error is possible here, since a much larger clone lies one base away. This rearrangement joins TRBV5-1 to TRBJ1-1; TRBD1 matches 9 bases. The CDR3 length is 17 residues. Germline V lookup: CDR1 SGHRS, CDR2 YFSETQ. The V gene end was trimmed by 1 base and the J gene end by 1 base; junction bases not matched to a gene: 8. CDR3 region: CASSLRRTGARNTEAFF. In DNA form, the CDR3 reads TGCGCCAGCAGCTTGAGACGGACAGGGGCCAGGAACACTGAAGCTTTCTTT.

This clonotype was recorded many times. V gene TRBV7-2 combines with J gene TRBJ2-7; 9 nucleotides align to TRBD1. This CDR3 has 14 residues. V shed 0 bases and J 6 bases; nucleotides not matched to a gene: 3. Looked up from germline, CDR1 is SGHTA and CDR2 is FQGNSA. The CDR3 is CASSLAGTGSEQYF. In DNA form, the CDR3 reads TGTGCCAGCAGCTTAGCGGGGACAGGGTCCGAGCAGTACTTC.

The sample holds many counts of this clonotype. The chain uses TRBV20-1 and TRBJ2-2; weak D call: TRBD2 (6 bases). With 2 bases removed from V and 4 bases from J, the gap between germline ends came to 14 bases. CDR3 size: 15 residues. The germline CDR1 and CDR2 sequences are DFQATT and SNEGSKA (reference sequence). CDR3 sequence (DNA): TGCAGTGCTAGAATGTTAGGAGGGGCCACCGGGGAGCTGTTTTTT. It encodes CSARMLGGATGELFF.